Following are 7 T cell receptor beta chains from one sample sequenced in a study of T cell repertoires in cytomegalovirus infection. TCRdb analysed the reads with MiXCR anew, one entry per CDR3 protein. The sample lists approximately 150,000 distinct CDR3 sequences; about 6.1% were seen once. The sequencing input was PBMCs. The receptor source for this set is a human donor in good health (CMV status not recorded). Some clones in this sample may be carry-over from other donors' samples.

This clonotype appeared many times. The chain joins TRBV6-5 to TRBJ2-6; D call uncertain. V was shortened by 2 bases and J by 0 bases, with 8 bases between the two germline ends. The CDR3 sequence is 16 residues long. The germline CDR1 and CDR2 sequences are MNHEY and SVGAGI. This CDR3 reads CASSYRPGSGANVLTF. The CDR3 coding sequence is TGTGCCAGCAGTTACCGTCCGGGCTCTGGGGCCAACGTCCTGACTTTC.

This clonotype was found many times. V gene TRBV7-8 combines with J gene TRBJ1-5; 9 positions match TRBD1. The CDR3 contains 15 residues. CDR1 SGHVS and CDR2 FQNEAQ come from the germline V gene. J lost 3 bases, V lost 8 bases, and 8 bases had no gene match. DNA of the CDR3: TGTGCCAGCCAGAGGACAGGGGAGTTCAATCAGCCCCAGCATTTT. It is translated as CASQRTGEFNQPQHF.

The gene calls are TRBV6-2 or TRBV6-3 and TRBJ1-2; D is uncertain. The CDR3 has 14 residues. Germline loops: CDR1 MNHEY, CDR2 SVGEGT. V was pared by 7 bases and J by 1 base, with 13 bases between. The CDR3 loop reads CASTTGPRNYGYTF. The DNA for the CDR3 is TGTGCCAGCACGACTGGGCCTCGTAACTATGGCTACACCTTC.

This clonotype was observed a few times. The chain couples TRBV9 to TRBJ1-2, with 9 bases fitting TRBD1. With V trimmed by 4 bases and J by 3 bases, 4 bases remained unmatched. Germline V lookup: CDR1 SGDLS, CDR2 YYNGEE. This CDR3 comprises 14 residues. The CDR3 DNA follows: TGTGCCAGCAGCCCGGGACAGGGACACTATGGCTACACCTTC. Encoded protein: CASSPGQGHYGYTF.

This clonotype was counted at least ten times. The chain links TRBV7-8 to TRBJ2-3; 7 bases align to TRBD2. With 0 bases clipped from V and 5 bases from J, the junction kept 11 bases outside the gene matches. The germline V gene has CDR1 SGHVS and CDR2 FQNEAQ. The CDR3 covers 17 residues. CDR3 bases: TGTGCCAGCAGCTTAGCGGGGGGGAGCTCTGGCAGAGATACGCAGTATTTT. Protein: CASSLAGGSSGRDTQYF. Full variable domain (rest looked up from reference TRBV7-8 and TRBJ2-3): GAGVSQSPRYKVAKRGQDVALRCDPISGHVSLFWYQQALGQGPEFLTYFQNEAQLDKSGLPSDRFFAERPEGSVSTLKIQRTQQEDSAVYLCASSLAGGSSGRDTQYFGPGTRLTVL.

This chain links TRBV29-1 with TRBJ2-7; D gene unclear. V lost 3 bases, J lost 0 bases, and 6 bases lay in between. Per germline, CDR1 SQVTM and CDR2 ANQGSEA. The CDR3 spans 12 residues. The CDR3: CSVEVPSYEQYF. In DNA, the CDR3 is TGCAGCGTTGAGGTTCCCTCCTACGAGCAGTACTTC.

At least ten counts were recorded for this clonotype. This sequence joins TRBV7-9 and TRBJ2-3; a weak D match, TRBD1 (6 bases). Germline CDR1 SEHNR, CDR2 FQNEAQ (reference sequence). Deletions cut 5 bases from V and 4 bases from J, with 22 bases between. This CDR3 is built from 17 residues. The CDR3 sequence: CASSGGWGRTVADTQYF. Written as DNA, the CDR3 is TGTGCCAGCAGCGGCGGGTGGGGCAGGACAGTTGCAGATACGCAGTATTTT.